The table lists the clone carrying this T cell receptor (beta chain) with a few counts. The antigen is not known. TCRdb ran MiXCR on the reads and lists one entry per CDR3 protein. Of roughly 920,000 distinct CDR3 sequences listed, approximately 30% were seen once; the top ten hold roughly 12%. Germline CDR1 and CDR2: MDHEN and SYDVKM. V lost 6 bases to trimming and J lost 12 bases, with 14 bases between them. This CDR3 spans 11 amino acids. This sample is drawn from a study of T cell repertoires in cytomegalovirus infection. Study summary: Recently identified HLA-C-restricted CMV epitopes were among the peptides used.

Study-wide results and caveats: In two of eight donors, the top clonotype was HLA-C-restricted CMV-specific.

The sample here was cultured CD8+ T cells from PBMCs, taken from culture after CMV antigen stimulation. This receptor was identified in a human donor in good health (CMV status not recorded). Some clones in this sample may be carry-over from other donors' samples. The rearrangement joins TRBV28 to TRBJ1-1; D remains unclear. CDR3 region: CASRSGSTPFF. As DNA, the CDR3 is TGTGCCAGCAGGTCCGGGTCCACCCCTTTCTTT.